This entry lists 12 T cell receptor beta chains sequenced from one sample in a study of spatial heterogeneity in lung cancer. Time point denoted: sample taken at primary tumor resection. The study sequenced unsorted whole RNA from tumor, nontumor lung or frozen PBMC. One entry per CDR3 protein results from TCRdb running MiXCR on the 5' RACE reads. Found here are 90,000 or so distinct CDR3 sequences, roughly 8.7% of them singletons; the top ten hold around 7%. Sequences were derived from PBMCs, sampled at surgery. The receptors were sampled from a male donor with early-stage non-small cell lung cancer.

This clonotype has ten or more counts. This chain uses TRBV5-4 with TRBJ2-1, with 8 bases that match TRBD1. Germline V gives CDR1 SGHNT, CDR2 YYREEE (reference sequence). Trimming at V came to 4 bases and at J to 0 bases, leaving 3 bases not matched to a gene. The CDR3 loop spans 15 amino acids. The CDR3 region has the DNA TGTGCCAGCAGCGCGGACAGGGCCTCCTACAATGAGCAGTTCTTC. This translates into CASSADRASYNEQFF. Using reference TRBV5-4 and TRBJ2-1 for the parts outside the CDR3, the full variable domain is ETGVTQSPTHLIKTRGQQVTLRCSSQSGHNTVSWYQQALGQGPQFIFQYYREEENGRGNFPPRFSGLQFPNYSSELNVNALELDDSALYLCASSADRASYNEQFFGPGTRLTVL.

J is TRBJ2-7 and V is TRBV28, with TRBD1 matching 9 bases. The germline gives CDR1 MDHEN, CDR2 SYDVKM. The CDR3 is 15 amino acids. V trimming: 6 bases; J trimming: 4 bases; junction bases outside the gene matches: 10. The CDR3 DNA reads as TGTGCCAGCAGACCCACCGGGACAGGGAAGTACGAGCAGTACTTC. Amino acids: CASRPTGTGKYEQYF.

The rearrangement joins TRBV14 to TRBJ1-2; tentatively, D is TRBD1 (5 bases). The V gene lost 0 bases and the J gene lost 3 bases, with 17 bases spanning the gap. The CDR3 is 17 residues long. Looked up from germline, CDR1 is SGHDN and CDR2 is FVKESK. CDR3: CASSQDYTGAMDYGYTF. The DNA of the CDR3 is TGTGCCAGCAGCCAAGACTATACAGGTGCAATGGACTATGGCTACACCTTC. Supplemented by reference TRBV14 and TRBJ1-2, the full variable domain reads EAGVTQFPSHSVIEKGQTVTLRCDPISGHDNLYWYRRVMGKEIKFLLHFVKESKQDESGMPNNRFLAERTGGTYSTLKVQPAELEDSGVYFCASSQDYTGAMDYGYTFGSGTRLTVV.

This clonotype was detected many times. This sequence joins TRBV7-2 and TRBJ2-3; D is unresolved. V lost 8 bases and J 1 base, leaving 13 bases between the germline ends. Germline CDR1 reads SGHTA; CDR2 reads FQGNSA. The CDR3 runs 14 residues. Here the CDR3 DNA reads TGTGCCAGCGGCCCGCGCGGTGGCACAGATACGCAGTATTTT. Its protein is CASGPRGGTDTQYF.

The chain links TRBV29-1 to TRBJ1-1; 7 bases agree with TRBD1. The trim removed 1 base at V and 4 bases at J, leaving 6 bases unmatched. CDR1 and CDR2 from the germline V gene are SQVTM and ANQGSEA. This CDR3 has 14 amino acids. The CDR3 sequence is CSVEVYRGITEAFF. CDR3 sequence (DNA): TGCAGCGTTGAAGTTTACAGGGGAATCACTGAAGCTTTCTTT.

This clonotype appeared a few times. The CDR3 coding sequence is TGCGCCAGCAGCCAATTGACCGGGGGGGCGTCAGATACGCAGTATTTT. Residues: CASSQLTGGASDTQYF. The chain links TRBV4-3 to TRBJ2-3; TRBD2 agrees at 8 bases. The CDR3 runs 16 residues. V shed 2 bases, J shed 4 bases, and the junction held 8 bases outside the gene matches. Per the germline V gene, CDR1 is LGHNA and CDR2 is YSLEER.

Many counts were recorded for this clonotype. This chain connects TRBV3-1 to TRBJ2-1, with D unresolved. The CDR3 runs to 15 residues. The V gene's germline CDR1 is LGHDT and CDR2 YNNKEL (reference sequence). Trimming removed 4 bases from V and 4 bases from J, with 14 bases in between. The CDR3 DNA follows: TGTGCCAGCAGCCCGACGGGTCAACTTTACAATGAGCAGTTCTTC. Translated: CASSPTGQLYNEQFF.

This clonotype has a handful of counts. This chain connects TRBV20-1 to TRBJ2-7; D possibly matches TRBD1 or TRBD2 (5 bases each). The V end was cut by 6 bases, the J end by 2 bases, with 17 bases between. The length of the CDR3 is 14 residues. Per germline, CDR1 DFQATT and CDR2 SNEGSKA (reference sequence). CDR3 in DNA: TGCAGTGCCGAATCCGGGACGGTCACCTACGAGCAGTACTTC. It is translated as CSAESGTVTYEQYF.

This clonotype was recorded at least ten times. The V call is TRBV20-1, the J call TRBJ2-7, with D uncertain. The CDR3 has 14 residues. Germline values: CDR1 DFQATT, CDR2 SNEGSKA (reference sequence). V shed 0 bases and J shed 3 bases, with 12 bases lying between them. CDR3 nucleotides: TGCAGTGCTAGAGATCGAGCAGGCTTCTACGAGCAGTACTTC. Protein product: CSARDRAGFYEQYF.

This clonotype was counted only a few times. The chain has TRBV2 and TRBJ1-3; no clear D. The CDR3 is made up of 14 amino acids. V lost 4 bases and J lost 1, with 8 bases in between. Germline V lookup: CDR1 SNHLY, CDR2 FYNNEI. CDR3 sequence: CASSGTASGNTIYF. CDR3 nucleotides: TGTGCCAGCAGTGGTACAGCTTCTGGAAACACCATATATTTT.

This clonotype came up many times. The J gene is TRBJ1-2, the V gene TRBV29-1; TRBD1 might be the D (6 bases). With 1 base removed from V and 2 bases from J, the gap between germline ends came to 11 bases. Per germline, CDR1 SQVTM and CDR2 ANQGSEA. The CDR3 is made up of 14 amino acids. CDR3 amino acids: CSVEGVQGNYGYTF. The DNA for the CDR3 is TGCAGCGTTGAAGGAGTGCAGGGGAACTATGGCTACACCTTC.

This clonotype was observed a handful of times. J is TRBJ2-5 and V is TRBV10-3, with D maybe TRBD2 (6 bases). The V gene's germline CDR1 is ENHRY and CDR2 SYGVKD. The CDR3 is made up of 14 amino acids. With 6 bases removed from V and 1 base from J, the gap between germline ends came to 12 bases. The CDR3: CAISRGGAQETQYF. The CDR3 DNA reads TGTGCCATCAGCCGGGGCGGGGCCCAAGAGACCCAGTACTTC.